A selection of T cell receptor beta chains follows, all from one sample in a study of blood T cell repertoires in COVID-19. Data came from immunoSEQ multiplex PCR; TCRdb stores just in-frame clones and leaves some out. The table shows roughly 200,000 clones, with about 91% occurring only once. Sequencing used PBMCs or T cells enriched from blood (not recorded which). The receptors were gathered from a woman in her thirties or forties with acute COVID-19. The CDR3 runs from the conserved cysteine through the conserved F or W. D genes are given only for firm matches. Expanded clones are given a class, and other clones once, few, many or no size at all.

TRBJ2-5 TRBV11-2 - - CATTIGGGFQETQYF TGTGCCACAACTATCGGTGGGGGGTTCCAAGAGACCCAGTACTTC
TRBJ2-1 TRBV24-1 - - CATSDPSLKNEQFF TGTGCCACCAGTGATCCTTCTTTAAAAAATGAGCAGTTCTTC
TRBJ1-2 TRBV5-4 TRBD1 - CASSTDRLNYGYTF TGTGCCAGCAGCACGGACAGGCTTAACTATGGCTACACCTTC
TRBJ1-2 TRBV4-1 TRBD1 - CASSQDTTGSGYTF TGCGCCAGCAGCCAGGATACGACAGGGAGCGGCTACACCTTC
TRBJ2-2 TRBV7-9 - - CASSLVATAGTGELFF TGTGCCAGCAGCTTAGTGGCGACCGCAGGCACCGGGGAGCTGTTTTTT
TRBJ2-1 TRBV7-2 - - CASSLGLVASNNEQFF TGTGCCAGCAGCTTAGGTCTTGTCGCTAGTAACAATGAGCAGTTCTTC
TRBJ1-4 TRBV5-1 - - CASSLVGANEKLFF TGCGCCAGCAGCTTGGTCGGGGCTAATGAAAAACTGTTTTTT
TRBJ1-3 TRBV19 - - CASIVEHSGNTIYF TGTGCCAGTATCGTTGAACACTCTGGAAACACCATATATTTT
TRBJ2-1 TRBV18 - - CASSPTVSSYNEQFF TGTGCCAGCTCACCAACGGTTAGCTCCTACAATGAGCAGTTCTTC
TRBJ2-1 TRBV7-2 TRBD2 - CASREGLALVNEQFF TGTGCCAGCAGGGAGGGACTAGCACTGGTCAATGAGCAGTTCTTC
TRBJ2-1 TRBV5-4 - - CASSLAARSYNEQFF TGTGCCAGCAGCTTAGCGGCCCGCTCCTACAATGAGCAGTTCTTC
TRBJ2-7 TRBV7-9 - - CASSSRLQGTYEQYF TGTGCCAGCAGCAGTAGATTACAGGGCACCTACGAGCAGTACTTC
TRBJ1-2 TRBV6-4 TRBD1 - CASSPTGTGGGYTF TGTGCCAGCAGCCCGACCGGGACAGGGGGCGGCTACACCTTC
TRBJ2-7 TRBV10-3 TRBD2 - CAISEPLKTSGRSYEQYF TGTGCCATCAGTGAGCCCCTTAAGACTAGCGGGAGGTCCTACGAGCAGTACTTC
TRBJ2-7 TRBV21-1 - few CASRTGEGAENEQYF TGTGCCAGCAGAACCGGGGAGGGAGCAGAGAACGAGCAGTACTTC
TRBJ1-3 TRBV7-8 - - CASAGIGGNTIYF TGTGCCAGCGCAGGGATAGGAGGAAACACCATATATTTT
TRBJ2-1 TRBV4-1 - - CASSHGGGSYNEQFF TGCGCCAGCAGCCACGGGGGAGGTTCCTACAATGAGCAGTTCTTC
TRBJ2-3 TRBV12-2 - - CASRLANRTVPDTQYF TGTGCAAGTCGCTTAGCCAATAGGACAGTTCCAGATACGCAGTATTTT
TRBJ2-5 TRBV9 TRBD2 - CASSRGASGSEETQYF TGTGCCAGCAGCCGCGGGGCTAGCGGGAGTGAAGAGACCCAGTACTTC
TRBJ1-4 TRBV12-3/TRBV12-4 - - CASSQRREKLFF TGTGCCAGCAGCCAGCGAAGGGAAAAACTGTTTTTT
TRBJ2-5 TRBV29-1 - once CSVALGQPPQETQYF TGCAGCGTTGCCCTTGGACAGCCCCCCCAAGAGACCCAGTACTTC
TRBJ1-2 TRBV30 TRBD1 - CASSRDRPYGYTF TGTGCCTCGTCCCGGGACAGGCCATATGGCTACACCTTC
TRBJ2-7 TRBV19 TRBD1 - CASSIGPPAGGLDEQYF TGTGCCAGTAGTATAGGGCCCCCGGCAGGGGGCTTGGACGAGCAGTACTTC
TRBJ2-3 TRBV7-9 - - CASSLTTADTQYF TGTGCCAGCAGCTTAACGACTGCAGATACGCAGTATTTT
TRBJ1-1 TRBV6-1 TRBD1 - CASRTSTGINTEAFF TGTGCCAGCAGGACTTCGACAGGGATCAACACTGAAGCTTTCTTT
TRBJ2-7 TRBV6-5 - - CASSYLPRSEQYF TGTGCCAGCAGTTACCTCCCGCGGAGCGAGCAGTACTTC
TRBJ2-1 TRBV6-5 - - CASMQWGEANNEQFF TGTGCCAGCATGCAATGGGGCGAGGCCAACAATGAGCAGTTCTTC
TRBJ1-2 TRBV3-1/TRBV3-2 TRBD1 - CASSPGQGGGYTF TGTGCCAGCAGCCCTGGACAGGGGGGAGGCTACACCTTC
TRBJ1-2 TRBV28 TRBD1 - CASSSGTRGLYTF TGTGCCAGCAGTTCCGGGACAAGGGGGCTTTACACCTTC
TRBJ1-3 TRBV10-3 TRBD1 - CAISVVLILQQQGERNTIYF TGTGCCATCAGCGTGGTCCTTATACTCCAACAACAGGGGGAAAGAAACACCATATATTTT